The sequence of this TCR beta chain was determined in a study of T cell repertoires in cytomegalovirus infection (dated by TCRdb to 2018 to 2020). Some background on the complete study: Peptide stimulations targeted recently identified HLA-C-restricted CMV epitopes, whose presentation resists viral immunomodulation, together with well-studied HLA-B-restricted epitopes. The HLA type of each donor mattered for the analysis, because public TCR beta signatures pointed to carriage of CMV infection along with the matching HLA type. Study-level results and caveats: The ex vivo response was dominated by HLA-C-restricted CMV-specific TCR beta clonotypes, and the single most frequent clonotype in two of eight donors was supplied by these HLA-C-restricted clonotypes. In both this cohort and an independent roughly 330-donor cohort, the cumulative frequency of public TCR beta family members distinguished carriers of CMV infection plus the relevant HLA type.

The sequencing machine was an Illumina HiSeq 1500. Using fastp at Q25 and MiXCR, TCRdb reprocessed the public reads and kept productive beta chains. Each record represents a unique CDR3 protein, reported with the most common genes and DNA among its rows. For this sample the table gives about 890,000 distinct CDR3 sequences, of which less than 40% were detected only once. The biggest ten clones account for over 11% of the sample. V lost 0 bases and J lost 6 bases; the stretch between them is 12 bases long. The germline V gene gives CDR1 as MGHRA and CDR2 as YSYEKL. The CDR3 starts with the cysteine, ends with the phenylalanine, and has 15 residues. The sequence is cut down to CDR3 DNA, 45 bases in frame from base 1. The treatment or condition label here, explained by the study, means: in vitro stimulation with specific CMV peptide epitopes to enrich CMV-specific T cells. About this clonotype: Its cognate antigen has yet to be identified. No quality values exist for individual bases; no much larger clone is one base distant.

This TCR derives from a human donor in good health (CMV status not recorded). Some clones in this sample may be carry-over from other donors' samples. Recombination joined TRBV4-1 with TRBJ1-5, with the D gene too uncertain to name. The starting material was cultured CD8+ T cells from PBMCs, obtained from culture after CMV antigen stimulation. The encoded CDR3 is CASSQDPLGIQPQHF. The DNA is as follows: TGCGCCAGCAGCCAAGACCCCTTGGGCATTCAGCCCCAGCATTTT.